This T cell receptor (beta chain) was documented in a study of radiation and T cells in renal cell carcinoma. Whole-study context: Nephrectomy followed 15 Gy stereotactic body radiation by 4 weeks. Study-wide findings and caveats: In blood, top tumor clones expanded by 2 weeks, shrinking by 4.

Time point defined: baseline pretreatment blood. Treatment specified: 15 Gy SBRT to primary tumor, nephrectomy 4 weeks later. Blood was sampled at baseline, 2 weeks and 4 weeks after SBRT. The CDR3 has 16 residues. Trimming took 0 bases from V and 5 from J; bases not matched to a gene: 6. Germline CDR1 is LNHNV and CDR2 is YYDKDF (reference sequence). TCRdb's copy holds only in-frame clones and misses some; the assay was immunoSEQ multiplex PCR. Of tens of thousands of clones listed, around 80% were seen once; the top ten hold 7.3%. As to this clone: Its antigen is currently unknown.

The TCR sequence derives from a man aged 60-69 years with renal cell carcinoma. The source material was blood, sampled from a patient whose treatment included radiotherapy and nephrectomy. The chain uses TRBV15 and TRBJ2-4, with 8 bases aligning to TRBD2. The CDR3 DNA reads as TGTGCCACCAGCAGAGATCGGTCCGGGGGGGAAAACATTCAGTACTTC. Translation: CATSRDRSGGENIQYF.